Shown below are 29 T cell receptor beta chains from a single sample sequenced in a study of blood T cells in healthy people across ages. Primed by a sample-barcoded 5' primer and a J-beta primer mix, a second PCR proceeded for about 7 to 11 cycles. TCRdb independently ran MiXCR on the 5' RACE reads; one entry per CDR3 protein. Of 2 million or so distinct CDR3 sequences listed, around half are singletons. What was sequenced was blood. These receptors were taken from a woman in her thirties or forties in good health.

The chain carries TRBV11-2 and TRBJ2-1, with 13 bases aligning to TRBD2. The CDR3 is 18 amino acids. Germline V gene data show CDR1 as SGHAT and CDR2 as FQNNGV. V shed 1 base, J shed 8 bases, and the junction held 11 bases outside the gene matches. The CDR3 bases are TGTGCCAGCAGCTTAGTCCCCAAAACTAGCGGGGGGGCCGATGAGCAGTTCTTC. Translating it yields CASSLVPKTSGGADEQFF. Full variable domain (remainder filled in from reference TRBV11-2 and TRBJ2-1): EAGVAQSPRYKIIEKRQSVAFWCNPISGHATLYWYQQILGQGPKLLIQFQNNGVVDDSQLPKDRFSAERLKGVDSTLKIQPAKLEDSAVYLCASSLVPKTSGGADEQFFGPGTRLTVL.

This chain uses TRBV24-1 with TRBJ2-1; 11 nucleotides align to TRBD2. The CDR3 has 15 residues. The germline V gene has CDR1 KGHDR and CDR2 SFDVKD. Trimming cost V 10 bases and J 4 bases; bases outside gene matches: 8. The DNA of the CDR3 is TGTGCCACTTCGGGACTAGCGGCAGGTTACAATGAGCAGTTCTTC. Translating it yields CATSGLAAGYNEQFF.

About this clonotype itself: One junction end does not reproduce the germline sequence, and a read error may be involved. The J gene is TRBJ2-7, the V gene TRBV12-3 or TRBV12-4, with D tentatively TRBD2 (6 bases). The length of the CDR3 is 13 residues. In nucleotides, the CDR3 is TGTGCCGGCAGGCCCGGGACTTCCTACGAGCAGTACTTC. This codes for CAGRPGTSYEQYF.

This clonotype was detected only once. This chain uses TRBV15 with TRBJ1-5; weak D call: TRBD1 (6 bases). V was shortened by 0 bases and J by 6 bases, with 18 bases between the two germline ends. The CDR3 length is 17 residues. CDR1 and CDR2 (germline): LNHNV, YYDKDF (reference sequence). This CDR3 reads CATSRDRVGGAGQPQHF. CDR3 DNA sequence: TGTGCCACCAGCAGAGATCGTGTCGGGGGCGCGGGTCAGCCCCAGCATTTT.

This clonotype occurred a few times. The J gene is TRBJ2-5, the V gene TRBV6-5, with D unclear. Germline loops: CDR1 MNHEY, CDR2 SVGAGI. Between the trimmed V and J ends, which lost 0 bases and 3 bases, there was a span of 5 bases. There are 13 residues in the CDR3. This chain's CDR3 is CASSYSMEETQYF. The CDR3 coding sequence is TGTGCCAGCAGTTACTCTATGGAAGAGACCCAGTACTTC.

V is TRBV7-9 and J is TRBJ1-5; TRBD1 is a possible D gene (5 bases). CDR3 length: 14 amino acids. Germline CDR1 and CDR2: SEHNR and FQNEAQ (reference sequence). Trimming pared 8 bases from V and 0 bases from J, leaving 11 bases between. CDR3 in amino acids: CASQGRDSNQPQHF. The CDR3 coding sequence is TGTGCCAGCCAGGGTAGGGATAGCAATCAGCCCCAGCATTTT.

This clonotype was detected a few times. The gene calls are TRBV6-2 or TRBV6-3 and TRBJ2-4; D is possibly TRBD1 (5 bases). Per the germline V gene, CDR1 is MNHEY and CDR2 is SVGEGT. The CDR3 sequence is 16 residues long. Trimming removed 2 bases from V and 0 bases from J, with 11 bases in between. This chain's CDR3 is CASSYPTELAKNIQYF. CDR3 DNA sequence: TGTGCCAGCAGTTACCCGACAGAGCTAGCCAAAAACATTCAGTACTTC.

The chain employs TRBV20-1 and TRBJ2-7; tentative D call: TRBD2 (6 bases). The J call could be wrong; TRBJ2-5 is a better fit for the DNA end. The CDR3 consists of 12 residues. The germline CDR1 and CDR2 sequences are DFQATT and SNEGSKA (reference sequence). CDR3 sequence (DNA): TGCAGTGCGGGGGACGGGAGTGAGACCCAGTACTTC. It codes for CSAGDGSETQYF.

The chain recombines TRBV7-8 with TRBJ2-3; TRBD2 aligns across 10 bases. CDR1 and CDR2 from the germline V gene are SGHVS and FQNEAQ. CDR3 length: 18 residues. V was pared by 5 bases and J by 2 bases, with 13 bases of the junction left unmatched. CDR3: CASSPMGASGGFTDTQYF. In DNA, the CDR3 is TGTGCCAGCAGCCCGATGGGGGCTAGCGGGGGATTCACAGATACGCAGTATTTT.

This chain connects TRBV7-8 to TRBJ2-3; 7 nucleotides agree with TRBD2. The CDR3 has 14 residues. Germline loops: CDR1 SGHVS, CDR2 FQNEAQ. Trimming took 7 bases from V and 5 from J; bases not matched to a gene: 9. In DNA, the CDR3 is TGTGCCAGCATCCCACTGGGGAGGGGAGATACGCAGTATTTT. It yields the protein CASIPLGRGDTQYF.

The rearrangement links TRBV6-2 or TRBV6-3 to TRBJ2-4; 9 bases align to TRBD1. CDR1 and CDR2 (germline): MNHEY, SVGEGT. CDR3 size: 14 residues. V shed 6 bases, J shed 8 bases, and the junction held 8 bases outside the gene matches. Written as DNA, the CDR3 is TGTGCCAGCAGGCCACAGGGGGCGAAATACATTCAGTACTTC. Translated, it gives CASRPQGAKYIQYF.

The V call is TRBV20-1, the J call TRBJ2-5; a possible D gene is TRBD2 (6 bases). Trimming cost V 4 bases and J 11 bases, with 20 bases left between them. The CDR3 runs to 13 residues. The V gene's germline CDR1 is DFQATT and CDR2 SNEGSKA (reference sequence). The CDR3 DNA reads TGCAGTGCTAACGGGGGTAGCGGAAATGAGCAGTACTTC. This codes for CSANGGSGNEQYF.

This sequence joins TRBV29-1 and TRBJ2-5; D might be TRBD1 (6 bases). This CDR3 has 16 amino acids. Trimming took off 3 bases at V and 1 base at J, with 18 bases between the two ends. CDR1 SQVTM and CDR2 ANQGSEA come from the germline V gene. CDR3 region: CSVDCLGTCFQETQYF. CDR3 bases: TGCAGCGTTGATTGCCTCGGGACATGCTTCCAAGAGACCCAGTACTTC.

This clonotype was detected only a few times. CDR3 sequence reads: CASSAYSLDTQYF. The CDR3 region has the DNA TGTGCCAGCAGCGCTTACAGCCTAGATACGCAGTATTTT. The chain couples TRBV7-8 to TRBJ2-3; D gene uncertain. V lost 5 bases and J 5 bases, leaving 11 bases between the germline ends. The CDR3 length is 13 residues. Germline CDR1 reads SGHVS; CDR2 reads FQNEAQ.

This clonotype appeared a few times. The V call is TRBV6-5, the J call TRBJ2-5, with 8 bases that match TRBD2. Germline CDR1 reads MNHEY; CDR2 reads SVGAGI. The CDR3 is 15 residues long. After removal of 0 bases from V and 5 bases from J, the junction contained 5 bases not matched to a gene. The CDR3 coding sequence is TGTGCCAGCAGTTACTCTAGCGGGGCTCGGGAGACCCAGTACTTC. Its translation: CASSYSSGARETQYF.

V and J are TRBV12-3 or TRBV12-4 and TRBJ2-4; TRBD1 matches 7 bases. The J call is uncertain, as TRBJ2-5 better fits the DNA end. The CDR3 spans 14 residues. The CDR3 protein is CASSLRDSRETQYF. The CDR3 DNA sequence: TGTGCCAGCAGTTTGAGGGACAGTCGAGAGACCCAGTACTTC.

The chain uses TRBV7-2 and TRBJ2-5, with 9 bases identical to TRBD1. The DNA matches TRBJ2-7 better at its end, which makes the J call doubtful. Germline V gene data show CDR1 as SGHTA and CDR2 as FQGNSA. The CDR3 spans 14 residues. The CDR3, as DNA: TGTGCCAGCAGCGTCTACAGGGGGCTCCACGAGCAGTACTTC. Its protein product is CASSVYRGLHEQYF.

This clonotype was observed a handful of times. The rearrangement links TRBV7-2 to TRBJ2-7, with 7 positions matching TRBD2. This CDR3 spans 15 amino acids. With V trimmed by 4 bases and J by 2 bases, 8 bases remained unmatched. CDR1 is SGHTA, CDR2 FQGNSA, per germline. The CDR3 DNA reads TGTGCCAGCAGCTCCCGCGGGGGACCCACCTACGAGCAGTACTTC. This encodes CASSSRGGPTYEQYF.

The J gene is TRBJ2-7, the V gene TRBV7-2, with D perhaps TRBD2 (5 bases). With 1 base removed from V and 0 bases from J, the gap between germline ends came to 16 bases. The CDR3 consists of 17 residues. Germline values: CDR1 SGHTA, CDR2 FQGNSA. CDR3 DNA sequence: TGTGCCAGCAGCTTAGGGATACGGTCGACTAACTCCTACGAGCAGTACTTC. This gives the protein CASSLGIRSTNSYEQYF.

The chain carries TRBV5-5 and TRBJ1-2; D remains ambiguous. The germline V and J ends were trimmed by 4 bases and 8 bases, with 21 bases remaining between them. The CDR3 is made up of 15 amino acids. Germline CDR1 reads SGHKS; CDR2 reads YYEKEE (reference sequence). CDR3 in amino acids: CASSTNPWVSEGYTF. The CDR3 DNA reads TGTGCCAGCAGCACGAACCCCTGGGTATCTGAGGGCTACACCTTC. Complete variable domain (other parts from reference TRBV5-5 and TRBJ1-2): DAGVTQSPTHLIKTRGQQVTLRCSPISGHKSVSWYQQVLGQGPQFIFQYYEKEERGRGNFPDRFSARQFPNYSSELNVNALLLGDSALYLCASSTNPWVSEGYTFGSGTRLTVV.

V is TRBV25-1 and J is TRBJ1-5; no clear D gene. This CDR3 is 14 amino acids long. Germline CDR1 is MGHDK and CDR2 is SYGVNS. The V end lost 2 bases, the J end lost 3 bases, and 8 bases lay between the germline ends. CDR3 sequence reads: CASSEGVYNQPQHF. CDR3 DNA: TGTGCCAGCAGTGAAGGGGTCTACAATCAGCCCCAGCATTTT.

V and J are TRBV7-9 and TRBJ2-7, with D possibly TRBD1 on 5 matching bases. The CDR3 spans 14 residues. CDR1 SEHNR and CDR2 FQNEAQ come from the germline V gene (reference sequence). The V gene lost 1 base and the J gene lost 5 bases, with 12 bases spanning the gap. Here the CDR3 reads CASSLDPGPHEQYF. The CDR3 nucleotides read TGTGCCAGCAGCTTAGACCCAGGGCCCCACGAGCAGTACTTC. Supplemented by reference TRBV7-9 and TRBJ2-7, the full variable domain reads DTGVSQNPRHKITKRGQNVTFRCDPISEHNRLYWYRQTLGQGPEFLTYFQNEAQLEKSRLLSDRFSAERPKGSFSTLEIQRTEQGDSAMYLCASSLDPGPHEQYFGPGTRLTVT.

This chain uses TRBV7-6 with TRBJ1-4; D unclear. V was shortened by 3 bases and J by 8 bases, with 13 bases between the two germline ends. The CDR3 contains 14 residues. Germline values: CDR1 SGHVS, CDR2 FNYEAQ. DNA of the CDR3: TGTGCCAGCAGCTTTCGGGGTACAAGCGAAAAACTGTTTTTT. It codes for CASSFRGTSEKLFF.

V is TRBV2 and J is TRBJ2-1; 8 bases map to TRBD2. The CDR3 has 16 amino acids. The J segment lost 8 bases and the V segment lost 2 bases, leaving 11 bases of the junction unmatched. Germline CDR1 is SNHLY and CDR2 is FYNNEI. CDR3 region: CASSELRGGLRDEQFF. Here the CDR3 DNA reads TGTGCCAGCAGTGAACTACGGGGGGGCCTCCGCGATGAGCAGTTCTTC.

This chain uses TRBV20-1 with TRBJ2-5, with 9 bases that match TRBD1. The CDR3 runs 14 residues. The J segment lost 11 bases and the V segment lost 6 bases, leaving 16 bases of the junction unmatched. Germline values: CDR1 DFQATT, CDR2 SNEGSKA (reference sequence). In DNA form, the CDR3 reads TGCAGTGCAAACAGGGGGCTCCACATCAATGAGCAGTACTTC. Protein: CSANRGLHINEQYF.

J is TRBJ1-5 and V is TRBV21-1; the table names TRBD1, a call not compared with the DNA. TRBV21-1 is labeled a pseudogene. The CDR3 extends over 15 amino acids. For the CDR3, the DNA is TGTGCCAGCAGCAAATTCCAGGGGGAAAATCAGCCCCAGCATTTT. Residues: CASSKFQGENQPQHF.

This rearrangement joins TRBV7-8 to TRBJ1-2; the D gene is possibly TRBD1 (5 bases). Germline CDR1 is SGHVS and CDR2 is FQNEAQ. The CDR3 consists of 15 residues. The germline V and J ends were trimmed by 5 bases and 2 bases, with 15 bases remaining between them. This chain's CDR3 is CASSPTGRFNYGYTF. CDR3 bases: TGTGCCAGCAGCCCCACAGGCCGATTCAACTATGGCTACACCTTC.

This clonotype has a handful of counts. This chain joins TRBV28 and TRBJ2-4; TRBD2 aligns across 12 bases. Germline loops: CDR1 MDHEN, CDR2 SYDVKM. CDR3 length: 17 amino acids. J lost 0 bases, V lost 3 bases, and 3 bases had no gene match. The CDR3 sequence: CASSLTSGGLAKNIQYF. The CDR3 DNA follows: TGTGCCAGCAGTTTGACTAGCGGGGGACTAGCCAAAAACATTCAGTACTTC.

In its sample, this clonotype was seen a few times. The rearrangement uses TRBV13 and TRBJ2-1, with 9 nucleotides matching TRBD2. The CDR3 consists of 16 residues. CDR1 and CDR2 from the germline V gene are PRHDT and FYEKMQ (reference sequence). With 3 bases clipped from V and 2 bases from J, the junction kept 5 bases outside the gene matches. CDR3 sequence: CASSFRLAGTYNEQFF. The CDR3 DNA reads as TGTGCCAGCAGCTTCCGGCTAGCGGGGACCTACAATGAGCAGTTCTTC.